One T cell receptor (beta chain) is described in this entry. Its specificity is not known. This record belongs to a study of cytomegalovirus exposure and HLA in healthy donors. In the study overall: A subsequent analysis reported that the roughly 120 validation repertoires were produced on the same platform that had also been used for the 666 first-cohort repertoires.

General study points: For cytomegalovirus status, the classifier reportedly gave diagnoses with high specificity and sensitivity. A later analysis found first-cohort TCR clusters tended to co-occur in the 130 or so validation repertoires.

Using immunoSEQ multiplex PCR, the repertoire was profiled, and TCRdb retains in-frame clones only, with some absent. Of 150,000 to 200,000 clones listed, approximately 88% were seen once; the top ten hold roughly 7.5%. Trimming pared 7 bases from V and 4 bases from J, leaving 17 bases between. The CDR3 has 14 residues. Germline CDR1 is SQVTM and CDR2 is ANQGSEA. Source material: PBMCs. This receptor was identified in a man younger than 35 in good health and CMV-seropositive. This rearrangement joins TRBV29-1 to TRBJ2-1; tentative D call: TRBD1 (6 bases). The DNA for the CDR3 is TGCAGCGCAGACGAAAGACAGGTTTACAATGAGCAGTTCTTC. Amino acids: CSADERQVYNEQFF.